Below, one T cell receptor beta chain is given with its context. Its antigen is undetermined. The sample is drawn from a study of T cell repertoires in cytomegalovirus infection. Study as a whole: It can be stated that public TCR beta signatures indicated CMV infection as well as a matching HLA type. General study points: Clonotype analysis showed dominance of the ex vivo response by HLA-C-restricted CMV-specific TCR beta clonotypes. Carriage of CMV together with the relevant HLA was identifiable through cumulative public TCR beta family frequency.

A single record per CDR3 protein comes from TCRdb applying MiXCR to the reads. The sample lists under 850,000 distinct CDR3 sequences, under 40% occurring once. The CDR3 is 13 amino acids. Germline CDR1 reads SEHNR; CDR2 reads FQNEAQ (reference sequence). The V gene lost 5 bases and the J gene lost 3 bases, with 10 bases spanning the gap. The specimen was PBMCs. The receptor was derived from a human donor in good health (CMV status not recorded). Some clones in this sample may be carry-over from other donors' samples. This sequence joins TRBV7-9 and TRBJ2-5; D uncertain. The CDR3 DNA is TGTGCCAGCAGCCAAGGTCAGGAAGAGACCCAGTACTTC. Residues: CASSQGQEETQYF.